This entry features one TCR beta chain sequence. The antigen is not known. TCRdb keeps only in-frame clones here, not all; method: immunoSEQ multiplex PCR. The sample has about 76,000 clones; 70% to 80% are singletons. The entry originates in a study of vaccination effects on CD4 cells after COVID-19. Overall study results and limits: Few convalescent patients and no early post-infection timepoints were included in the study.

Subsequent to 10 days of culture, CD4+ T cells were isolated. On days 3 and 7, fresh IL-2 medium replaced half the medium. The CDR3 runs 15 residues. Germline assignment: CDR1 MRHNA and CDR2 SNTAGT. Trimming cost V 5 bases and J 5 bases, with 18 bases left between them. The J gene is TRBJ1-2, the V gene TRBV6-4; D gene unclear. The source is a human donor who received a COVID-19 vaccine. The sample was CD4+ T cells from PBMCs cultured without peptide, taken before COVID-19 vaccination. CDR3: CASSSGPLGGYGYTF. Here the CDR3 DNA reads TGTGCCAGCAGTTCGGGCCCTCTTGGAGGTTATGGCTACACCTTC.